This T cell receptor beta chain was sequenced for a study of CD8+CD57+ T cells in acquired aplastic anemia. About the study: DNA from sorted CD4+ and CD8+ cells averaged approximately 2.9 ug.

V lost 4 bases, J lost 15 bases, and 9 bases stayed unmatched. Germline CDR1 is SGDLS and CDR2 is YYNGEE. The CDR3 totals 13 residues. General observations from the study: CD8+ Simpson's diversity did not differ significantly between patients and controls. Patients and controls shared under 30 CD8+ CDR3 sequences, highly expressed in patients.

A note on this clonotype: Its antigen is still unknown.

Previously, flow cytometry had revealed CD8+CD57+ cell expansion in the patients chosen for sequencing. Genomic DNA was employed as the template in profiling TCR beta VDJ and CDR3. TCRdb re-analysed the reads in MiXCR, keeping a single row per CDR3 protein. This table has 200,000 to 300,000 distinct CDR3 sequences, more than 40% appearing once. Sample: sorted CD4+, CD8+, or CD8+CD57+ T cells (not recorded which) from PBMCs. The receptor was isolated from a human donor with aplastic anemia. This chain joins TRBV9 and TRBJ2-3, with 12 bases matching TRBD2. The CDR3 DNA reads TGTGCCAGCAGCTCGAGGACTAGCGGGACGATCTATTTT. Translated: CASSSRTSGTIYF. Full variable domain (outside the CDR3, taken from reference TRBV9 and TRBJ2-3): DSGVTQTPKHLITATGQRVTLRCSPRSGDLSVYWYQQSLDQGLQFLIQYYNGEERAKGNILERFSAQQFPDLHSELNLSSLELGDSALYFCASSSRTSGTIYFGPGTRLTVL.